Below are 16 T cell receptor beta chains sequenced from a single sample in a study of cytomegalovirus exposure and HLA in healthy donors. Data came from immunoSEQ multiplex PCR; TCRdb stores just in-frame clones and leaves some out. Of about 130,000 clones in the sample, 75% to 90% were seen once. Sequences were obtained from PBMCs. Every receptor here comes from a woman aged 18-29 years in good health and CMV-seronegative.

V usage is TRBV10-3 and J usage is TRBJ1-1; D remains unclear. CDR1 and CDR2 from the germline V gene are ENHRY and SYGVKD. This CDR3 has 10 residues. V shed 10 bases and J shed 1 base, with 4 bases lying between them. The CDR3 sequence: CATQNTEAFF. CDR3 sequence (DNA): TGTGCCACCCAGAACACTGAAGCTTTCTTT.

This chain links TRBV18 with TRBJ2-1; perhaps TRBD1 as D (6 bases). The CDR3 has 14 amino acids. V was pared by 2 bases and J by 9 bases, with 14 bases between. CDR1 KGHSH and CDR2 LQKENI come from the germline V gene. This chain's CDR3 is CASSPGSPRGEQFF. CDR3 sequence (DNA): TGTGCCAGCTCACCAGGATCTCCCAGGGGTGAGCAGTTCTTC.

The chain is built from TRBV7-3 and TRBJ2-1; 15 bases fit TRBD2. Germline values: CDR1 SGHTA, CDR2 FQGTGA. This CDR3 has 16 amino acids. The J segment lost 9 bases and the V segment lost 4 bases, leaving 7 bases of the junction unmatched. The CDR3 loop reads CASSSGLAGGQSEQFF. The CDR3 nucleotides read TGTGCCAGCAGCTCTGGACTAGCGGGGGGGCAAAGTGAGCAGTTCTTC.

This sequence joins TRBV2 and TRBJ1-5, with D perhaps matching TRBD1 (5 bases). Germline CDR1 SNHLY, CDR2 FYNNEI. CDR3 length: 15 residues. V dropped 6 bases and J dropped 0 bases, with 12 bases sitting between them. CDR3 protein: CASSPDSYSNQPQHF. CDR3 coding DNA: TGTGCCAGCAGCCCCGACAGCTATAGCAATCAGCCCCAGCATTTT.

The V call is TRBV27, the J call TRBJ2-7; TRBD1 matches at 7 bases. This CDR3 has 14 residues. The junction had 5 bases not matched to a gene; V was cut back by 4 bases and J by 2 bases. Per germline, CDR1 MNHEY and CDR2 SMNVEV (reference sequence). CDR3 protein: CASSYYRGPYEQYF. Written as DNA, the CDR3 is TGTGCCAGCAGTTACTACAGGGGTCCCTACGAGCAGTACTTC.

The chain employs TRBV11-1 and TRBJ2-5, with D possibly matching TRBD1 (6 bases). The CDR3 covers 14 residues. V lost 3 bases to trimming and J lost 4 bases, with 12 bases between them. Looked up from germline, CDR1 is SGHAT and CDR2 is FQDESV (reference sequence). CDR3 in amino acids: CASSFGQKGETQYF. DNA of the CDR3: TGTGCCAGCAGCTTCGGACAGAAGGGAGAGACCCAGTACTTC.

The chain has TRBV7-3 and TRBJ1-2, with 7 bases lining up with TRBD1. V dropped 5 bases and J dropped 0; count of bases not matched to a gene: 6. This CDR3 is built from 15 residues. Germline loops: CDR1 SGHTA, CDR2 FQGTGA. The CDR3 bases are TGTGCCAGCAGCCCCCGACAGGGCTCTAACTATGGCTACACCTTC. Protein: CASSPRQGSNYGYTF. Combining the CDR3 with reference TRBV7-3 and TRBJ1-2 gives the whole variable domain GAGVSQTPSNKVTEKGKYVELRCDPISGHTALYWYRQSLGQGPEFLIYFQGTGAADDSGLPNDRFFAVRPEGSVSTLKIQRTERGDSAVYLCASSPRQGSNYGYTFGSGTRLTVV.

The rearrangement links TRBV6-5 to TRBJ1-1; D is undetermined. V shed 2 bases and J shed 7 bases, with 11 bases lying between them. The CDR3 loop spans 13 amino acids. Germline assignment: CDR1 MNHEY and CDR2 SVGAGI. The CDR3 loop reads CASSYDLGDEAFF. The CDR3 region has the DNA TGTGCCAGCAGTTACGACCTCGGGGATGAAGCTTTCTTT.

This chain uses TRBV19 with TRBJ1-2; no clear D. Germline loops: CDR1 LNHDA, CDR2 SQIVND (reference sequence). With 5 bases removed from V and 5 bases from J, the gap between germline ends came to 24 bases. CDR3 length: 17 residues. CDR3 nucleotides: TGTGCCAGTAGTTTCACCCGAGACCCTCGGGTAAAGTATGGCTACACCTTC. It codes for CASSFTRDPRVKYGYTF.

The chain carries TRBV7-3 and TRBJ2-3, with 12 bases fitting TRBD2. Trimming removed 4 bases from V and 1 base from J; junction bases left unmatched: 3. This CDR3 is built from 16 residues. Per the germline V gene, CDR1 is SGHTA and CDR2 is FQGTGA. CDR3 region: CASSSPSGGGTDTQYF. The CDR3 DNA sequence: TGTGCCAGCAGCTCCCCTAGCGGGGGGGGCACAGATACGCAGTATTTT.

This sequence joins TRBV9 and TRBJ2-7; perhaps TRBD1 as D (5 bases). The CDR3 is 15 residues long. Germline V gene lookup returns CDR1 SGDLS and CDR2 YYNGEE. V was shortened by 0 bases and J by 3 bases, with 13 bases between the two germline ends. Here the CDR3 DNA reads TGTGCCAGCAGCGTAGAACAGGTACCCTTCTACGAGCAGTACTTC. As protein: CASSVEQVPFYEQYF.

V usage is TRBV2 and J usage is TRBJ1-2, with 7 nucleotides matching TRBD1. CDR3 length: 13 amino acids. Looked up from germline, CDR1 is SNHLY and CDR2 is FYNNEI. Unmatched junction bases numbered 8, after V lost 6 bases and J lost 7 bases. The CDR3 sequence: CASRTGQRSGYTF. CDR3 nucleotides: TGTGCCAGCAGGACGGGACAGCGAAGTGGCTACACCTTC.

This chain connects TRBV7-2 to TRBJ2-5; the match to TRBD2 covers 7 bases. Germline CDR1 and CDR2: SGHTA and FQGNSA. The V segment lost 3 bases and the J segment 2 bases; nucleotides outside the gene matches: 9. This CDR3 spans 16 amino acids. The CDR3 DNA sequence: TGTGCCAGCAGCTTGATGGGAGGGACGGTGCAAGAGACCCAGTACTTC. It encodes CASSLMGGTVQETQYF.

The V and J genes are TRBV4-1 and TRBJ2-3; D remains unclear. This CDR3 spans 14 amino acids. CDR1 and CDR2 (germline): MGHRA, YSYEKL. V was cut by 0 bases and J by 2 bases, with 6 bases left in between. Written as DNA, the CDR3 is TGCGCCAGCAGCCAAGATCTTTACACAGATACGCAGTATTTT. This gives the protein CASSQDLYTDTQYF.

V usage is TRBV5-4 and J usage is TRBJ1-2; TRBD1 aligns across 7 bases. Germline CDR1 is SGHNT and CDR2 is YYREEE (reference sequence). This CDR3 comprises 14 residues. V dropped 2 bases and J dropped 4; count of bases not matched to a gene: 5. CDR3 region: CASSFQGGVYGYTF. CDR3 in DNA: TGTGCCAGCAGCTTCCAGGGGGGTGTCTATGGCTACACCTTC.

The genes are TRBV5-1 and TRBJ2-5, with 9 bases matching TRBD1. The CDR3 extends over 15 amino acids. The germline V gene encodes CDR1 SGHRS and CDR2 YFSETQ. With 3 bases clipped from V and 4 bases from J, the junction kept 7 bases outside the gene matches. The CDR3, as DNA: TGCGCCAGCAGCTCACTCTCGGACAGGGGAGAGACCCAGTACTTC. This sequence encodes CASSSLSDRGETQYF.